The rows below give T cell receptor beta chains drawn from one sample of a study of PD-1 blockade in classical Hodgkin lymphoma. Assay: immunoSEQ multiplex PCR; the TCRdb copy retains only in-frame clones and omits some. The sample includes about 98,000 clones, roughly 79% of them seen just once. The input for sequencing was peripheral blood mononuclear cells (PBMCs), taken before the second cycle of nivolumab. These receptors all come from a human donor with classical Hodgkin lymphoma. Each CDR3 is given without its conserved first and last residue. Each record gives: V gene, CDR3 protein.

>TRBV10-1
ASRGPEGYNEQF
>TRBV6-5
ASSSPYEQY
>TRBV27
ASSMGAASLYGYT
>TRBV9
ASSVELSGFYNEQF
>TRBV29-1
SVESAGGYT
>TRBV10-3
AISGGLAAQY
>TRBV18
ASSRVGQVSYEQY
>TRBV28
ASSATGYEQY
>TRBV11-2
ASSLVGQQMNTEAF
>TRBV28
ASGTYNGELF
>TRBV11-2
ASSLDASSQETQY
>TRBV7-8
ASSLEYYNEQF
>TRBV5-4
ASSLESASYEQY
>TRBV7-2
ASSEARTYNEQF
>TRBV6-1
ASSNRVLRTEQY
>TRBV6-5
ASRQQGNTEAF
>TRBV5-1
ASSFAGANVLT
>TRBV6-1
ASSEARLSNQPQH
>TRBV5-8
ASSRHRGLAYEQY
>TRBV19
ASSPRGWDEQY
>TRBV7-2
ASSLDRLRGEQY
>TRBV4-2
ASSSGTNYNEQF
>TRBV10-3
AISGGATNEKLF
>TRBV4-3
ASSQEGPGQGRTEAF
>TRBV19
ASSETSGNTGELF
>TRBV5-1
ASSASGQGVSDTQY
>TRBV5-4
ASSLGPPTDTQY
>TRBV6-1
ASSASGTRSLEQY
>TRBV29-1
SLPEGEKLF
>TRBV18
ASSPLDRTDTQY
>TRBV27
ASKRLAGDEQF
>TRBV4-2
ASSLNTGELF
>TRBV5-4
ASTIFGGNTIY
>TRBV5-6
ASSLVGRLSSYEQY
>TRBV25-1
ASSQVASGRAGGELF
>TRBV9
ASSVEEGSTYEQY
>TRBV18
ASSPQGTEAF
>TRBV28
ATTRPGREEAF
>TRBV5-4
ASSPWGGSLYNEQF
>TRBV28
ASSPGRLAGIQY
>TRBV27
ASSSGTSNEQY
>TRBV28
ASSATPTSGRKYEQY
>TRBV6-5
ASSHGQMNTEAF
>TRBV6-6
ASSSRMGEQY
>TRBV7-2
ASSFELMDEQY
>TRBV6-5
ASSATGMGQPQH
>TRBV29-1
RAGTGETEAF
>TRBV27
ASSFGFGVQETQY
>TRBV7-2
ASTPGPSSRQYEQF
>TRBV28
ASSPQGYEQY
>TRBV6-4
ASSATVNTEAF
>TRBV4-1
ASSQQFQNEQF
>TRBV5-4
ASSLDPAGGLYEQY
>TRBV27
ASSLLGLADLNEQF
>TRBV29-1
SVRGGQETQY
>TRBV15
ATSREMRGTEAF
>TRBV9
ASSAYRDREAF
>TRBV18
ASSPQRGSSGNTIY
>TRBV19
ASTSGLAESGGELF